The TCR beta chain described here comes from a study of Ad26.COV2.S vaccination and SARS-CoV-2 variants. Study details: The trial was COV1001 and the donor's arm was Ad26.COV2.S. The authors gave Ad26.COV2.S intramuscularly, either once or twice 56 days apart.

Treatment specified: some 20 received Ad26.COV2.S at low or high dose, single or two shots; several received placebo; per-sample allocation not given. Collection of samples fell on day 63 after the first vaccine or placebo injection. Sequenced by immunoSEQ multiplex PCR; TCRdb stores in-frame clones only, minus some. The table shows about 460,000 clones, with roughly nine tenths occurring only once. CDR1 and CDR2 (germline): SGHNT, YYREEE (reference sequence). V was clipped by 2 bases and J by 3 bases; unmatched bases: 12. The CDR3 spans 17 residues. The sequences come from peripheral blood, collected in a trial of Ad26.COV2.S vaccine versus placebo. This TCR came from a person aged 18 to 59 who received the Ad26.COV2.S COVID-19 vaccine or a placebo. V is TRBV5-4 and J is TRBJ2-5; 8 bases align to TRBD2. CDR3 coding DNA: TGTGCCAGCAGCTTTTCGATCCGGGGGGGCCGAGAAGAGACCCAGTACTTC. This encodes CASSFSIRGGREETQYF. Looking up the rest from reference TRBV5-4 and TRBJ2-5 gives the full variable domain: ETGVTQSPTHLIKTRGQQVTLRCSSQSGHNTVSWYQQALGQGPQFIFQYYREEENGRGNFPPRFSGLQFPNYSSELNVNALELDDSALYLCASSFSIRGGREETQYFGPGTRLLVL.